Sequencing of this TCR beta chain was carried out in a study of blood T cells in healthy people across ages. This clonotype appeared many times. Germline lookup yields CDR1 SGHTA and CDR2 FQGNSA. This CDR3 comprises 15 residues. Trimming cost V 1 base and J 2 bases, with 9 bases left between them. The second PCR ran about 6 to 12 cycles with a sample-barcoded 5' primer and J-beta primers. Every cDNA was tagged by a template-switch adaptor with 12 random nucleotides. Each CDR3 protein gets one entry after TCRdb re-called the 5' RACE reads with MiXCR. Seen here are 1.5 million to 2 million distinct CDR3 sequences, 28% observed once, and the top ten hold about 8%.

The sequence was obtained from a woman aged 25 to 45 in good health. The sample comprised blood. The J gene is TRBJ1-5, the V gene TRBV7-2, with D unresolved. CDR3 loop: CASSLDWGGNQPQHF. DNA of the CDR3: TGTGCCAGCAGCTTAGACTGGGGTGGCAATCAGCCCCAGCATTTT. Filled out from reference TRBV7-2 and TRBJ1-5, the complete variable domain reads GAGVSQSPSNKVTEKGKDVELRCDPISGHTALYWYRQSLGQGLEFLIYFQGNSAPDKSGLPSDRFSAERTGGSVSTLTIQRTQQEDSAVYLCASSLDWGGNQPQHFGDGTRLSIL.